A selection of T cell receptor beta chains follows, all from one sample in a study of long-term antiretroviral therapy in people with HIV. The table came from immunoSEQ multiplex PCR; TCRdb's copy has only in-frame clones and leaves some out. The sample yields approximately 12,000 clones, around 80% seen once. Here the sequenced sample was unsorted PBMCs, taken roughly 8 years after starting antiretroviral therapy. Source of these receptors: a man aged 50 or older with HIV. CDR3s include the opening cysteine and the closing phenylalanine or tryptophan. The D gene is left open where the match is weak. Size tells how often a clone was seen (once, few, many) or the class of an expanded clone, and some rows leave it out.

J	length	V	size	D	DNA	CDR3
TRBJ2-3	13	TRBV30	-	TRBD1	TGTGCCTGGGACAGGGGGCAGGGAGATACGCAGTATTTT	CAWDRGQGDTQYF
TRBJ1-5	14	TRBV28	-	-	TGTGCCAGCAGCTCCCTGGGGGCCAGTCAGCCCCAGCATTTT	CASSSLGASQPQHF
TRBJ1-1	14	TRBV19	-	-	TGTGCCAGTAGTATAAGACAGGTGAACACTGAAGCTTTCTTT	CASSIRQVNTEAFF
TRBJ2-7	17	TRBV7-8	-	-	TGTGCCAGCAGCTTAGGATCCCGGGACTGGCTCCCCTACGAGCAGTACTTC	CASSLGSRDWLPYEQYF
TRBJ1-2	14	TRBV7-2	-	TRBD1	TGTGCCAGCAGCCAGACAGGGGTCCCCTATGGCTACACCTTC	CASSQTGVPYGYTF
TRBJ2-2	16	TRBV9	once	-	TGTGCCAGCAGCGTAGGTGGAGGGGGGGAAGCCGGGGAGCTGTTTTTT	CASSVGGGGEAGELFF
TRBJ1-1	12	TRBV2	-	-	TGTGCCAGAACAGGGTCGAACACTGAAGCTTTCTTT	CARTGSNTEAFF
TRBJ1-1	17	TRBV11-3	once	-	TGTGCCAGCAGCTTAGAAGGTCCAGCCTCCATGAACACTGAAGCTTTCTTT	CASSLEGPASMNTEAFF
TRBJ1-6	13	TRBV11-3	-	-	TGTGCCAGCAGCTTAGATGGGGATTCACCCCTCCACTTT	CASSLDGDSPLHF
TRBJ2-7	13	TRBV29-1	-	TRBD1	TGCAGCGTTGAGGGACAGAGAGCCTACGAGCAGTACTTC	CSVEGQRAYEQYF